The 5 T cell receptor beta chains in this list originate from one sample, sequenced in a study of radiotherapy plus CTLA-4 blockade in lung cancer. TCRdb's table, derived via immunoSEQ multiplex PCR, lists solely in-frame clones and lacks some. The table records 89,000 or so clones, 82% of them present only once. The source was peripheral blood, collected from a patient treated with radiotherapy plus ipilimumab. Receptors were obtained from a human donor with non-small cell lung cancer who had a partial response to radiotherapy plus ipilimumab.

In its sample, this clone was seen once. The rearrangement joins TRBV5-1 to TRBJ1-4; TRBD1 is a possible D gene (5 bases). The germline V gene encodes CDR1 SGHRS and CDR2 YFSETQ. CDR3 length: 13 residues. Trimming removed 7 bases from V and 6 bases from J, with 13 bases in between. The CDR3 here is CASGKGDDEKLFF. In nucleotides, the CDR3 is TGCGCCAGCGGGAAAGGGGATGATGAAAAACTGTTTTTT.

The gene calls are TRBV30 and TRBJ2-5; maybe TRBD1 (6 bases). The CDR3 has 14 amino acids. Germline loops: CDR1 GTSNPN, CDR2 SVGIG (reference sequence). The V and J ends lost 1 base and 7 bases respectively, with 16 bases between them. The CDR3 nucleotides read TGTGCCTGGAGTGCGATCAGGGGTTTCGGGACCCAGTACTTC. Its protein is CAWSAIRGFGTQYF. Full variable domain (missing parts from reference TRBV30 and TRBJ2-5): SQTIHQWPATLVQPVGSPLSLECTVEGTSNPNLYWYRQAAGRGLQLLFYSVGIGQISSEVPQNLSASRPQDRQFILSSKKLLLSDSGFYLCAWSAIRGFGTQYFGPGTRLLVL.

The chain combines TRBV28 with TRBJ1-5, with a weak D call TRBD1 (6 bases). Trimming shortened V by 5 bases and J by 6 bases, and 20 bases separated the two germline ends. This CDR3 is 16 amino acids long. CDR1 is MDHEN and CDR2 is SYDVKM in the germline V gene. CDR3: CASSPGDIGPGQPQHF. CDR3 bases: TGTGCCAGCAGTCCCGGGGACATCGGGCCAGGTCAGCCCCAGCATTTT.

This chain connects TRBV7-6 to TRBJ2-7, with TRBD2 as a possible D gene (6 bases). V lost 3 bases and J 2 bases, leaving 8 bases between the germline ends. The CDR3 is 13 amino acids. Per the germline V gene, CDR1 is SGHVS and CDR2 is FNYEAQ. CDR3 bases: TGTGCCAGCAGCTTGGGGGAGGCCTACGAGCAGTACTTC. It specifies CASSLGEAYEQYF.

About this clone itself: Other nucleotide sequences in the sample specify the same CDR3. The gene calls are TRBV28 and TRBJ2-3, with a tentative D call TRBD2 (6 bases). The CDR3 has 14 amino acids. V was pared by 6 bases and J by 3 bases, with 13 bases between. From germline, CDR1 is MDHEN and CDR2 SYDVKM. CDR3 residues: CASRLAGRTDTQYF. As DNA, the CDR3 is TGTGCCAGCAGACTGGCGGGAAGGACAGATACGCAGTATTTT.